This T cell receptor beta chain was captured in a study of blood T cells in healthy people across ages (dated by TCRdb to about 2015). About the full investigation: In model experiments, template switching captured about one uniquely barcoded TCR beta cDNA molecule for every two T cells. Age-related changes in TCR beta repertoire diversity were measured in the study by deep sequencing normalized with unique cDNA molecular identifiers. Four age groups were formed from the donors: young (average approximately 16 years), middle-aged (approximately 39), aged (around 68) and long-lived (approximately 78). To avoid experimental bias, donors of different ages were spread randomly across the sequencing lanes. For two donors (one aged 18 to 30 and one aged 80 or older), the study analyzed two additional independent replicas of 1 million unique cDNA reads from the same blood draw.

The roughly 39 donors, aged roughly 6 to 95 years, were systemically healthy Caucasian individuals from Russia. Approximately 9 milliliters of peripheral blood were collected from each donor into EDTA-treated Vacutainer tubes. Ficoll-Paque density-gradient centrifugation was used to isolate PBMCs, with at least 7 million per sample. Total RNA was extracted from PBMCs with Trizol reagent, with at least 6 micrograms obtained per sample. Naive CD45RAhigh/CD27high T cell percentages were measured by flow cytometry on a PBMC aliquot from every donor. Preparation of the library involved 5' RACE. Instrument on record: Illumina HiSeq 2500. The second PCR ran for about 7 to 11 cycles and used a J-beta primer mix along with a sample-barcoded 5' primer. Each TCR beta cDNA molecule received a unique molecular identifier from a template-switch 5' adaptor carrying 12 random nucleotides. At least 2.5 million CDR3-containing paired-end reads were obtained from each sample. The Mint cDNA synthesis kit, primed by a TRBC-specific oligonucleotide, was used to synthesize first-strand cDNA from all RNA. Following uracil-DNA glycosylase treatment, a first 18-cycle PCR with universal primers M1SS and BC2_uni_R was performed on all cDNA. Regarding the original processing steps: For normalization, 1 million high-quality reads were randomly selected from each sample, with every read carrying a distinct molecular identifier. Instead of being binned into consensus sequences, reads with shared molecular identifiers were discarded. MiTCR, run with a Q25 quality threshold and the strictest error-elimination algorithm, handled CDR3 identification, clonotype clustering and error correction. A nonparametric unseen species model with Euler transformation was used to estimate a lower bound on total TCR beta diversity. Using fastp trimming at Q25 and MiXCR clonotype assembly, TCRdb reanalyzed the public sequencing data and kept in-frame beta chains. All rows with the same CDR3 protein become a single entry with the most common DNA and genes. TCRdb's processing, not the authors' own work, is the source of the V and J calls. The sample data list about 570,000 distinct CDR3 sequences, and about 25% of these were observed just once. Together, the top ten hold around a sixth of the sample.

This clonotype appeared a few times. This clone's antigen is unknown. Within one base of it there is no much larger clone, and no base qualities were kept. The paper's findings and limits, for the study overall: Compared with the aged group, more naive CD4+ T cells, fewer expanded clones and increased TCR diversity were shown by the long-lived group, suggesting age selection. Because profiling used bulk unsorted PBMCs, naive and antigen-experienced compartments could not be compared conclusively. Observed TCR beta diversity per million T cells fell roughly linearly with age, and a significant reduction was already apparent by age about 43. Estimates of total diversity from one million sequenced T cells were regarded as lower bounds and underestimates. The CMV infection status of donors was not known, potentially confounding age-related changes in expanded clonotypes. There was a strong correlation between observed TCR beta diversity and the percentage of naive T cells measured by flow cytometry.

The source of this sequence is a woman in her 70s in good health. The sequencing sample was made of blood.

The sequence in DNA is TGTGCCAGCAGTTGGACAGGGGGCCTGAACACTGAAGCTTTCTTT. This sequence encodes CASSWTGGLNTEAFF. The chain is encoded by TRBV6-5 joined to TRBJ1-1, with 11 junctional bases fitting TRBD1. The germline V gene yields MNHEY for CDR1 and SVGAGI for CDR2. The CDR3 has 15 amino acids, counting the end cysteine and phenylalanine. Solely the CDR3 DNA is kept, with 45 bases framed from the first base. From V the trimming removes 4 bases and from J it removes 0 bases, while the gene matches leave 1 base of the junction unaccounted for.